A single TCR beta chain is shown here with its context. Its antigen is undetermined. The source of the sample is a study of cytomegalovirus exposure and HLA in healthy donors. Study-level findings and limits: In a later analysis, about 17,000 TCR beta sequences were associated with HLA alleles at 0.05 false discovery rate. Apart from CMV serostatus, no immune exposure information was available.

Germline CDR1 is MGHRA and CDR2 is YSYEKL. The CDR3 is 16 residues long. V lost 3 bases to trimming and J lost 0 bases; unmatched junction nucleotides: 5. Primers for the PCR totalled 60 Vbeta and 13 Jbeta. The data were produced by immunoSEQ multiplex PCR, yet TCRdb's version contains in-frame clones alone and is incomplete. The table has approximately 160,000 clones, approximately 85% seen once. The sample taken for sequencing was PBMCs. The chain combines TRBV4-1 with TRBJ1-1; 9 positions match TRBD1. The TCR was taken from a girl between 5 and 17 years old in good health and CMV-seropositive. The CDR3 sequence is CASSQPRTGVNTEAFF. The CDR3 coding sequence is TGCGCCAGCAGCCAGCCAAGGACAGGGGTGAACACTGAAGCTTTCTTT.